One and the same sample provided the 15 T cell receptor beta chains below, sequenced in a study of cytomegalovirus exposure and HLA in healthy donors. PCR primers comprised 60 Vbeta and 13 Jbeta primers. Clones were sequenced by immunoSEQ multiplex PCR, and TCRdb holds only the in-frame ones, with some missing. The table records about 140,000 clones, less than 85% of them present only once. Sequencing was performed on PBMCs. Receptors originate from a man aged 40-49 years in good health and CMV-seronegative.

The gene calls are TRBV6-1 and TRBJ1-1, with TRBD1 matching over 8 bases. Germline loops: CDR1 MNHNS, CDR2 SASEGT. V was pared by 5 bases and J by 0 bases, with 5 bases of the junction left unmatched. The CDR3 length is 15 residues. The CDR3 loop is CASSLRQGMNTEAFF. CDR3 nucleotide sequence: TGTGCCAGCAGTTTGCGACAGGGGATGAACACTGAAGCTTTCTTT.

The chain employs TRBV4-3 and TRBJ2-5; D possibly corresponds to TRBD1 (6 bases). Germline CDR1 and CDR2: LGHNA and YSLEER. This CDR3 spans 13 amino acids. Trimming left V 1 base short and J 5 bases short, with 8 bases between. The CDR3 sequence: CASSQGGRETQYF. As DNA, the CDR3 is TGCGCCAGCAGCCAAGGGGGGCGCGAGACCCAGTACTTC.

This rearrangement joins TRBV4-1 to TRBJ2-6; D uncertain. CDR1 is MGHRA, CDR2 YSYEKL, per germline. There are 16 residues in the CDR3. The ends were cut back, 3 bases at V and 2 bases at J, with 11 bases in the middle. Here the CDR3 DNA reads TGCGCCAGCAGCCAGGCTGAGGTTCCTGGGGCCAACGTCCTGACTTTC. This translates into CASSQAEVPGANVLTF.

This clone has only one observation. The rearrangement uses TRBV4-1 and TRBJ2-1; 13 bases agree with TRBD2. Trimming removed 7 bases from V and 4 bases from J; junction bases left unmatched: 1. The CDR3 has 14 amino acids. The germline V gene has CDR1 MGHRA and CDR2 YSYEKL. The CDR3 here is CASKLAGGYNEQFF. In nucleotides, the CDR3 is TGCGCCAGCAAACTAGCGGGAGGGTACAATGAGCAGTTCTTC.

This chain connects TRBV28 to TRBJ2-3, with D unresolved. The V gene's germline CDR1 is MDHEN and CDR2 SYDVKM. The CDR3 consists of 15 residues. V lost 2 bases and J 0 bases, leaving 9 bases between the germline ends. This CDR3 is CASSLRAPSTDTQYF. CDR3 DNA: TGTGCCAGCAGTTTAAGAGCGCCTAGCACAGATACGCAGTATTTT.

The chain has TRBV7-8 and TRBJ2-3; tentatively, D is TRBD1 (6 bases). V lost 3 bases, J lost 3 bases, and 16 bases lay in between. This CDR3 contains 16 residues. Germline V gene data show CDR1 as SGHVS and CDR2 as FQNEAQ. The CDR3 here is CASSFLRGQATDTQYF. The DNA for the CDR3 is TGTGCCAGCAGCTTTCTCAGGGGCCAAGCGACAGATACGCAGTATTTT.

About this clone: One junction end does not reproduce the germline sequence, and a read error may be involved. V and J are TRBV29-1 and TRBJ2-4; the match to TRBD2 covers 12 bases. CDR3 length: 15 residues. Germline V gene lookup returns CDR1 SQVTM and CDR2 ANQGSEA. This CDR3 reads CSVGLAGESKNSQYF. CDR3 nucleotide sequence: TGCAGCGTTGGACTAGCGGGAGAATCCAAAAACAGTCAGTACTTC.

The J gene is TRBJ2-7, the V gene TRBV5-6; TRBD1 aligns across 7 bases. CDR3 length: 16 amino acids. Germline trimming cut 1 base from V and 2 bases from J; bases unmatched to any gene: 9. Germline V gene data show CDR1 as SGHDT and CDR2 as YYEEEE. The CDR3 sequence is CASSLYFGTVTYEQYF. Here the CDR3 DNA reads TGTGCCAGCAGCTTGTATTTCGGGACAGTCACCTACGAGCAGTACTTC.

This sequence joins TRBV9 and TRBJ2-3, with 10 bases matching TRBD2. CDR1 is SGDLS, CDR2 YYNGEE, per germline. Trimming removed 7 bases from V and 4 bases from J; junction bases left unmatched: 6. The CDR3 runs to 14 residues. CDR3 amino acids: CASGSGGAPDTQYF. The CDR3 nucleotides read TGTGCCAGCGGCAGCGGGGGGGCCCCAGATACGCAGTATTTT. Variable domain in full (rest from reference TRBV9 and TRBJ2-3): DSGVTQTPKHLITATGQRVTLRCSPRSGDLSVYWYQQSLDQGLQFLIQYYNGEERAKGNILERFSAQQFPDLHSELNLSSLELGDSALYFCASGSGGAPDTQYFGPGTRLTVL.

The J gene is TRBJ2-3, the V gene TRBV9, with 13 bases lining up with TRBD2. The CDR3 spans 17 residues. Germline CDR1 SGDLS, CDR2 YYNGEE. With 4 bases clipped from V and 4 bases from J, the junction kept 9 bases outside the gene matches. CDR3 protein: CASSSRRTSGSADTQYF. The CDR3 coding sequence is TGTGCCAGCAGCTCAAGGCGGACTAGCGGGAGCGCAGATACGCAGTATTTT.

This chain links TRBV5-1 with TRBJ2-3; D possibly corresponds to TRBD2 (6 bases). Trimming removed 4 bases at V and 1 base at J, with 16 bases between. This CDR3 spans 16 amino acids. CDR1 is SGHRS and CDR2 is YFSETQ in the germline V gene. CDR3 bases: TGCGCCAGCAGCCCGGGGGACGAGCCTCGCACAGATACGCAGTATTTT. This codes for CASSPGDEPRTDTQYF.

The V gene is TRBV19, the J gene TRBJ1-1; 7 nucleotides agree with TRBD1. Losses at the gene ends were 3 bases for V and 2 bases for J; bases not matched to a gene: 6. This CDR3 contains 15 residues. Germline loops: CDR1 LNHDA, CDR2 SQIVND (reference sequence). CDR3 sequence reads: CASSIGTVPNTEAFF. CDR3 DNA: TGTGCCAGTAGTATTGGGACAGTCCCAAACACTGAAGCTTTCTTT.

The V call is TRBV7-6, the J call TRBJ2-3, with D tentatively TRBD2 (5 bases). Per the germline V gene, CDR1 is SGHVS and CDR2 is FNYEAQ. V shed 0 bases and J shed 4 bases, with 8 bases lying between them. The CDR3 consists of 14 residues. The DNA of the CDR3 is TGTGCCAGCAGCTTAGCGGGAGCGGCAGATACGCAGTATTTT. Residues: CASSLAGAADTQYF.

V usage is TRBV29-1 and J usage is TRBJ2-3, with a weak D call TRBD1 (6 bases). The CDR3 consists of 16 residues. The ends were cut back, 4 bases at V and 0 bases at J, with 17 bases in the middle. Germline V gene sequence: CDR1 SQVTM, CDR2 ANQGSEA. This CDR3 is CSVGGQQGHSTDTQYF. In nucleotides, the CDR3 is TGCAGCGTTGGGGGTCAGCAGGGGCACAGCACAGATACGCAGTATTTT.

The rearrangement joins TRBV28 to TRBJ2-5; 12 nucleotides match TRBD2. The DNA end favors TRBJ2-7, so the J call may be wrong. The CDR3 totals 16 residues. Germline assignment: CDR1 MDHEN and CDR2 SYDVKM. The CDR3 region has the DNA TGTGCCAGCAGTACCCAGACTAGCGGGAGACCCTACGAGCAGTACTTC. As protein: CASSTQTSGRPYEQYF.